This T cell receptor (beta chain) was sequenced in a study of OX40 agonist ivuxolimab in advanced cancers. About the research overall: Three patients, one with hepatocellular carcinoma and two with cutaneous melanoma, achieved partial responses. Study conclusions and caveats: Not determined was the antigen specificity of the expanded peripheral T cells. Clonal expansion by week 6 occurred in CD4+ and CD8+ blood T cells (at 0.1 to 3.0 mg/kg).

Libraries were prepared by immunoSEQ multiplex PCR; TCRdb keeps only in-frame clonotypes and omits some of them. The sample includes about 25,000 clones, 81% of them seen just once. The V gene lost 8 bases and the J gene lost 6 bases, with 19 bases spanning the gap. The germline CDR1 and CDR2 sequences are MNHNS and SASEGT. This CDR3 is 14 amino acids long. As concerns this clone: Its target is unknown.

Blood was sampled at baseline, cycle 4 day 1, and cycle 7 day 1. The starting material was CD4+ or CD8+ T cells sorted from blood, obtained in a trial of the OX40 agonist ivuxolimab. This sequence was found in an adult with an advanced solid tumor such as melanoma, head and neck, liver or kidney cancer. The chain carries TRBV6-1 and TRBJ1-2; maybe TRBD1 (6 bases). Here the CDR3 reads CASSVGGASDGYTF. The DNA of the CDR3 is TGTGCCAGCTCGGTGGGGGGGGCTTCCGATGGCTACACCTTC.